The 14 T cell receptor beta chains presented below share a single source sample, sequenced in a study of shared clonotypes between healthy human individuals. Only in-frame clones appear in the TCRdb table, and some are missing; sequencing was by immunoSEQ multiplex PCR. Counted here are 2 million to 2.5 million clones, 93% occurring once; the ten biggest clones make up about 0.37%. Sequenced input: naive CD4+ T cells from PBMCs. Subset described: CD45RA+ positively selected. The source of these receptors is a man aged 18-30 years in good health. Some clones in this sample may be carry-over from other donors' samples.

The chain recombines TRBV5-4 with TRBJ2-1; 9 bases line up with TRBD1. CDR1 and CDR2 from the germline V gene are SGHNT and YYREEE (reference sequence). The V and J ends lost 2 bases and 8 bases, in that order; junction bases with no gene match: 14. The CDR3 consists of 17 residues. The chain's CDR3 is CASSFKTADRGLHEQFF. The CDR3 DNA follows: TGTGCCAGCAGCTTCAAAACCGCGGACAGGGGCCTGCATGAGCAGTTCTTC.

The J gene is TRBJ2-3, the V gene TRBV19, with TRBD1 matching over 8 bases. The CDR3 is 15 amino acids. Germline assignment: CDR1 LNHDA and CDR2 SQIVND (reference sequence). The junction had 4 bases not matched to a gene; V was cut back by 4 bases and J by 1 base. CDR3 sequence reads: CASSTTGGGTDTQYF. In DNA, the CDR3 is TGTGCCAGTAGTACCACAGGGGGAGGCACAGATACGCAGTATTTT.

V gene TRBV10-3 combines with J gene TRBJ1-5, with no clear D. CDR3 size: 15 residues. The V and J ends lost 0 bases and 7 bases respectively, with 13 bases between them. The germline CDR1 and CDR2 sequences are ENHRY and SYGVKD. The CDR3 sequence: CAISESAGGRQPQHF. The CDR3 region has the DNA TGTGCCATCAGTGAGTCCGCCGGCGGGCGCCAGCCCCAGCATTTT.

This clone was recorded a few times. This chain uses TRBV11-2 with TRBJ1-1; no clear D gene. Trimming took off 2 bases at V and 1 base at J, with 5 bases between the two ends. The CDR3 loop spans 13 amino acids. CDR1 is SGHAT, CDR2 FQNNGV, per germline. The CDR3 loop is CASSLSPNTEAFF. CDR3 in DNA: TGTGCCAGCAGCTTAAGCCCGAACACTGAAGCTTTCTTT. Supplemented by reference TRBV11-2 and TRBJ1-1, the full variable domain reads EAGVAQSPRYKIIEKRQSVAFWCNPISGHATLYWYQQILGQGPKLLIQFQNNGVVDDSQLPKDRFSAERLKGVDSTLKIQPAKLEDSAVYLCASSLSPNTEAFFGQGTRLTVV.

The table lists this clone with a few counts. The V gene is TRBV5-1, the J gene TRBJ1-1; the D gene is possibly TRBD1 (5 bases). Per germline, CDR1 SGHRS and CDR2 YFSETQ. V lost 1 base to trimming and J lost 1 base, with 8 bases between them. CDR3 length equals 14 residues. CDR3 sequence (DNA): TGCGCCAGCAGCTTGCAGGGTAAGAACACTGAAGCTTTCTTT. Translation: CASSLQGKNTEAFF.

This clone appeared once. The genes are TRBV25-1 and TRBJ2-1, with D possibly matching TRBD2 (6 bases). Germline V gene sequence: CDR1 MGHDK, CDR2 SYGVNS. Trimming removed 5 bases from V and 6 bases from J, with 20 bases in between. This CDR3 is built from 16 residues. The CDR3 spells CASSPPWGGPGNEQFF. The CDR3 coding sequence is TGTGCCAGCAGTCCCCCCTGGGGAGGCCCCGGCAATGAGCAGTTCTTC.

As DNA, the CDR3 is TGTGCCTGGAGTGTAGGGACTAGTTATGGGAATGAGCAGTTCTTC. The encoded protein is CAWSVGTSYGNEQFF. The rearrangement joins TRBV30 to TRBJ2-1, with TRBD2 matching over 8 bases. The CDR3 contains 15 residues. V dropped 0 bases and J dropped 7; count of bases not matched to a gene: 8. CDR1 is GTSNPN, CDR2 SVGIG, per germline (reference sequence).

This chain links TRBV5-8 with TRBJ2-3; D is unclear. Germline CDR1 SGHTS, CDR2 YDEGEE. The CDR3 runs 15 residues. V was clipped by 3 bases and J by 0 bases, with 11 bases between them. This chain's CDR3 is CASSSRRPSTDTQYF. The CDR3 DNA sequence: TGTGCCAGCAGCTCCCGCCGCCCTAGCACAGATACGCAGTATTTT.

Notes on this clone: The sample carries other DNA sequences with the same CDR3. The chain recombines TRBV28 with TRBJ1-5; D remains unclear. The CDR3 runs to 12 residues. CDR1 and CDR2 (germline): MDHEN, SYDVKM. The ends were cut back, 7 bases at V and 6 bases at J, with 10 bases in the middle. The CDR3 DNA reads as TGTGCCAGCACCCGGGCAAGTCAGCCCCAGCATTTT. It encodes CASTRASQPQHF.

Points on this clone: Other DNA sequences within the sample encode an identical CDR3. Written as DNA, the CDR3 is TGTGCCAGCAGCTTGGGCGGGAGGACAGATACGCAGTATTTT. It codes for CASSLGGRTDTQYF. The V call is TRBV11-3, the J call TRBJ2-3, with 8 positions matching TRBD2. V dropped 3 bases and J dropped 3; count of bases not matched to a gene: 2. Germline CDR1 and CDR2: SGHNT and YENEEA. The CDR3 has 14 residues.

This chain joins TRBV4-1 and TRBJ1-2; D possibly corresponds to TRBD1 (5 bases). V gave up 1 base and J gave up 3 bases, with 15 bases separating them. Germline loops: CDR1 MGHRA, CDR2 YSYEKL. This CDR3 has 16 amino acids. The CDR3 reads CASSQVGGKTYYGYTF. CDR3 in DNA: TGCGCCAGCAGCCAAGTGGGGGGTAAGACGTACTATGGCTACACCTTC.

The chain combines TRBV5-1 with TRBJ2-2, with TRBD2 as a possible D gene (5 bases). Looked up from germline, CDR1 is SGHRS and CDR2 is YFSETQ. This CDR3 has 16 residues. V was trimmed by 2 bases and J by 0 bases, leaving 11 bases between them. The CDR3 here is CASSFSGTPNTGELFF. CDR3 bases: TGCGCCAGCAGCTTCTCGGGAACACCGAACACCGGGGAGCTGTTTTTT.

The chain uses TRBV29-1 and TRBJ2-7, with D hard to call. CDR1 is SQVTM and CDR2 is ANQGSEA in the germline V gene. The ends were cut back, 4 bases at V and 1 base at J, with 11 bases in the middle. The CDR3 loop spans 13 amino acids. The CDR3 bases are TGCAGCGTTGGCTGGCCCGGGTCCTACGAGCAGTACTTC. Translation: CSVGWPGSYEQYF.

The gene calls are TRBV9 and TRBJ2-1; D gene uncertain. Trimming left V 1 base short and J 6 bases short, with 8 bases between. Germline CDR1 and CDR2: SGDLS and YYNGEE. This CDR3 has 13 residues. CDR3 sequence: CASSVSPGNEQFF. CDR3 bases: TGTGCCAGCAGCGTATCCCCGGGCAATGAGCAGTTCTTC.